The 3 T cell receptor beta chains below were found in one sample sequenced in a study of blood T cells in healthy people across ages. Sample-barcoded 5' priming and a J-beta primer mix drove a second PCR of roughly 6 to 12 cycles. TCRdb reprocessed the 5' RACE reads via MiXCR and lists one record per CDR3 protein. The data show just under 550,000 distinct CDR3 sequences, about 25% seen once. The data also belong to a second study, concerning T cells of mothers and their children.

Sample: blood. The origin of the receptors is a boy aged 10-17 years in good health.

The chain joins TRBV24-1 to TRBJ2-7; 8 nucleotides match TRBD2. V dropped 7 bases and J dropped 2; count of bases not matched to a gene: 6. Germline CDR1 is KGHDR and CDR2 is SFDVKD. This CDR3 has 14 residues. The CDR3 DNA reads TGTGCCACCAGGTGGACTAGCAAGCCCTACGAGCAGTACTTC. This codes for CATRWTSKPYEQYF.

The CDR3 DNA reads as TGCGCCAGCAGCCAAGGTCACGGTCGCACGGGCGAGGAGACCCAGTACTTC. Translated: CASSQGHGRTGEETQYF. The V gene is TRBV4-3, the J gene TRBJ2-5; no clear D gene. CDR3 length equals 17 residues. Germline V gene data show CDR1 as LGHNA and CDR2 as YSLEER. Trimming left V 1 base short and J 5 bases short, with 20 bases between.

This clonotype was seen a few times. The CDR3 sequence: CASTQGRQPQHF. The CDR3 DNA reads as TGTGCCAGCACCCAAGGGCGTCAGCCCCAGCATTTT. This chain joins TRBV28 and TRBJ1-5; D is unclear. This CDR3 is built from 12 residues. V was trimmed by 7 bases and J by 6 bases, leaving 10 bases between them. CDR1 MDHEN and CDR2 SYDVKM come from the germline V gene.